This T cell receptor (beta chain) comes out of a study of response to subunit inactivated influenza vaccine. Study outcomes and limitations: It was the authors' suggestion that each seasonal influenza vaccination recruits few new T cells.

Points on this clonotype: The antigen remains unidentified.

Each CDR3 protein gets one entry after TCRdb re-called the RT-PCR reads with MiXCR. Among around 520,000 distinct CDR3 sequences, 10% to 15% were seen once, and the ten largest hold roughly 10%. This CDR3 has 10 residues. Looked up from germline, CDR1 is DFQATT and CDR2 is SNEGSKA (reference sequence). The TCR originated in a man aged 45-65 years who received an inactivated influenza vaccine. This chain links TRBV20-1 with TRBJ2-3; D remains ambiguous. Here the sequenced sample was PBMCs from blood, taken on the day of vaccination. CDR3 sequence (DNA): TGCATGGCTAGCACAGATACGCAGTATTTT. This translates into CMASTDTQYF.